The 17 T cell receptor beta chains listed next were all sequenced from one sample in a study of blood T cell repertoires in COVID-19. This table comes from immunoSEQ multiplex PCR, and its TCRdb copy is limited to in-frame clones, with some not included. The sample holds just under 75,000 clones, approximately 83% seen once. The sample consisted of peripheral blood. These receptors all stem from an elderly man with active or convalescent COVID-19.

This chain joins TRBV5-1 and TRBJ2-2, with D tentatively TRBD1 (6 bases). The V and J ends lost 4 bases and 5 bases respectively, with 18 bases between them. The germline V gene has CDR1 SGHRS and CDR2 YFSETQ. CDR3 size: 16 residues. The CDR3 is CASSPAPGQQTGELFF. The CDR3, as DNA: TGCGCCAGCAGCCCGGCCCCAGGACAGCAGACCGGGGAGCTGTTTTTT.

Worth noting for this clone: Other DNA variants within this sample encode the same CDR3. This chain uses TRBV15 with TRBJ2-7; weak D call: TRBD1 (6 bases). Germline values: CDR1 LNHNV, CDR2 YYDKDF (reference sequence). The CDR3 covers 13 residues. Trimming removed 0 bases from V and 4 bases from J, with 7 bases in between. DNA of the CDR3: TGTGCCACCAGCAGAGACAGGGGATACGAGCAGTACTTC. Protein product: CATSRDRGYEQYF.

The chain carries TRBV5-1 and TRBJ2-5, with 9 positions matching TRBD1. Trimming cost V 4 bases and J 1 base; bases outside gene matches: 2. The CDR3 runs to 14 residues. Germline-derived CDR1 and CDR2 are SGHRS and YFSETQ. This CDR3 is CASSAGQGQETQYF. The CDR3 bases are TGCGCCAGCAGCGCGGGACAGGGCCAAGAGACCCAGTACTTC.

The rearrangement joins TRBV5-1 to TRBJ1-1; TRBD1 aligns across 9 bases. The CDR3 is made up of 14 amino acids. The V gene end was trimmed by 4 bases and the J gene end by 5 bases; junction bases not matched to a gene: 6. Germline-derived CDR1 and CDR2 are SGHRS and YFSETQ. The CDR3: CASSQGQGGTEAFF. CDR3 bases: TGCGCCAGCAGCCAGGGACAGGGTGGGACTGAAGCTTTCTTT.

This clone is large in the sample. The CDR3 sequence is CASSQDRSGTRNEKLFF. In DNA, the CDR3 is TGCGCCAGCAGCCAAGACCGTTCCGGGACACGTAATGAAAAACTGTTTTTT. This chain connects TRBV4-1 to TRBJ1-4, with a possible D match to TRBD1 (6 bases). The CDR3 totals 17 residues. Trimming cost V 0 bases and J 4 bases, with 15 bases left between them. Germline V gives CDR1 MGHRA, CDR2 YSYEKL.

This clone was seen a single time. The V gene is TRBV5-1, the J gene TRBJ2-5; D is undetermined. This CDR3 is 13 amino acids long. From germline, CDR1 is SGHRS and CDR2 YFSETQ. Trimming left V 0 bases short and J 3 bases short, with 6 bases between. The CDR3 spells CASSLVSEETQYF. CDR3 bases: TGCGCCAGCAGCTTGGTCAGCGAAGAGACCCAGTACTTC.

This clone was detected a few times. The rearrangement uses TRBV18 and TRBJ1-5; 7 positions match TRBD1. Germline CDR1 and CDR2: KGHSH and LQKENI. The V segment lost 0 bases and the J segment 6 bases; nucleotides outside the gene matches: 5. This CDR3 has 15 amino acids. CDR3 DNA: TGTGCCAGCTCACCACCGGGCAGGGGGAGTCAGCCCCAGCATTTT. The encoded protein is CASSPPGRGSQPQHF.

The chain has TRBV5-1 and TRBJ1-1; TRBD1 matches 11 bases. The germline V gene encodes CDR1 SGHRS and CDR2 YFSETQ. The junction had 7 bases not matched to a gene; V was cut back by 4 bases and J by 5 bases. This CDR3 region has 15 residues. The CDR3 region has the DNA TGCGCCAGCAGCGGCCGGGACAGGGGGAGTACTGAAGCTTTCTTT. Amino acids: CASSGRDRGSTEAFF. Variable domain in full (rest from reference TRBV5-1 and TRBJ1-1): KAGVTQTPRYLIKTRGQQVTLSCSPISGHRSVSWYQQTPGQGLQFLFEYFSETQRNKGNFPGRFSGRQFSNSRSEMNVSTLELGDSALYLCASSGRDRGSTEAFFGQGTRLTVV.

This chain connects TRBV3-1 (or the pseudogene TRBV3-2) to TRBJ2-1; 9 bases map to TRBD2. The CDR3 extends over 15 amino acids. The junction had 7 bases not matched to a gene; V was cut back by 1 base and J by 9 bases. Germline CDR1 reads LGHDT; CDR2 reads YNNKEL (reference sequence). The DNA of the CDR3 is TGTGCCAGCAGCCAAGCGCGGGGGGGCCTTGGTGAGCAGTTCTTC. This gives the protein CASSQARGGLGEQFF.

The rearrangement uses TRBV28 and TRBJ1-5, with 10 positions matching TRBD1. Unmatched junction bases numbered 4, after V lost 3 bases and J lost 5 bases. Germline V CDR1 and CDR2: MDHEN, SYDVKM. The CDR3 sequence is 15 residues long. This CDR3 is CASSFLDRGYQPQHF. CDR3 coding DNA: TGTGCCAGCAGTTTTCTGGACAGGGGGTATCAGCCCCAGCATTTT.

Concerning this clone: Other DNA sequences in this specimen translate into the identical CDR3. The rearrangement joins TRBV2 to TRBJ2-2; 9 nucleotides line up with TRBD1. Germline values: CDR1 SNHLY, CDR2 FYNNEI. The CDR3 has 14 residues. Trimming removed 9 bases from V and 0 bases from J; junction bases left unmatched: 2. In DNA form, the CDR3 reads TGTGCCAGTCGACAGGGGGCGAACACCGGGGAGCTGTTTTTT. It is translated as CASRQGANTGELFF.

In its sample, this clone was seen once. The V call is TRBV10-3, the J call TRBJ1-5; 8 nucleotides align to TRBD1. This CDR3 has 15 residues. V lost 3 bases and J lost 4; bases outside the gene matches: 5. Germline assignment: CDR1 ENHRY and CDR2 SYGVKD. The CDR3: CAISDRTGTNQPQHF. CDR3 bases: TGTGCCATCAGTGATCGGACAGGGACAAATCAGCCCCAGCATTTT.

The rearrangement uses TRBV11-3 and TRBJ2-7; D is possibly TRBD1 (6 bases). The germline V and J ends were trimmed by 2 bases and 0 bases, with 11 bases remaining between them. CDR3 length equals 15 residues. Germline loops: CDR1 SGHNT, CDR2 YENEEA. CDR3 coding DNA: TGTGCCAGCAGCTTACAGGGGTCCCTCTCCTACGAGCAGTACTTC. Its translation is CASSLQGSLSYEQYF.

V usage is TRBV29-1 and J usage is TRBJ2-1; 9 nucleotides line up with TRBD1. The CDR3 spans 13 residues. Germline assignment: CDR1 SQVTM and CDR2 ANQGSEA. J gave up 9 bases and V 7 bases, and 10 bases lay outside the gene matches. The CDR3 region has the DNA TGCAGCGGGACCGGGACAGGGTCTCTTGAGCAGTTCTTC. Amino acids: CSGTGTGSLEQFF.

V and J are TRBV7-2 and TRBJ2-5; TRBD1 matches 8 bases. This CDR3 comprises 15 residues. Trimming removed 3 bases from V and 5 bases from J; junction bases left unmatched: 8. From germline, CDR1 is SGHTA and CDR2 FQGNSA. The CDR3 is CASSLGDRQRETQYF. The CDR3, as DNA: TGTGCCAGCAGCTTGGGGGACAGGCAGAGGGAGACCCAGTACTTC.

This sequence joins TRBV12-5 and TRBJ2-6; 7 nucleotides align to TRBD2. The junction had 6 bases not matched to a gene; V was cut back by 5 bases and J by 2 bases. There are 16 residues in the CDR3. Germline V gene data show CDR1 as LGHNT and CDR2 as FRNRAP. This CDR3 reads CASGPPRGAGANVLTF. The DNA for the CDR3 is TGTGCTAGTGGTCCCCCCCGGGGGGCTGGGGCCAACGTCCTGACTTTC.

This rearrangement joins TRBV6-5 to TRBJ1-2; TRBD1 aligns across 8 bases. Germline CDR1 MNHEY, CDR2 SVGAGI. V shed 0 bases and J 4 bases; nucleotides not matched to a gene: 4. CDR3 length: 15 amino acids. The CDR3, as DNA: TGTGCCAGCAGTTACTCGGACAGGGTGTTCTATGGCTACACCTTC. This gives the protein CASSYSDRVFYGYTF.